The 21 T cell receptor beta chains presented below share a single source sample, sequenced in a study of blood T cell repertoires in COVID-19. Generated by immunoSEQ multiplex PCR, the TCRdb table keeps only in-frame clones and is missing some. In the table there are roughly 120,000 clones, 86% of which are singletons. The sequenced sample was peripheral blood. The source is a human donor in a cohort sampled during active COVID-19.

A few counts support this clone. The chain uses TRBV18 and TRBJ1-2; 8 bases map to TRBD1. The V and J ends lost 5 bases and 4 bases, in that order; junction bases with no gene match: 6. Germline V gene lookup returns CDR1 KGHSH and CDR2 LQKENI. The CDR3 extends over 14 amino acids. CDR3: CASSTAQGGYGYTF. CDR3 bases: TGTGCCAGCTCAACAGCACAGGGGGGCTATGGCTACACCTTC.

For the CDR3, the DNA is TGTGCCACCAGCAGAGATCATTTTCTAGCGGGCCGCACAGATACGCAGTATTTT. Translation: CATSRDHFLAGRTDTQYF. The gene calls are TRBV15 and TRBJ2-3; 8 nucleotides agree with TRBD2. CDR1 and CDR2 (germline): LNHNV, YYDKDF (reference sequence). V trimming: 0 bases; J trimming: 1 base; junction bases outside the gene matches: 9. The CDR3 is 18 amino acids. Full variable domain (remainder filled in from reference TRBV15 and TRBJ2-3): DAMVIQNPRYQVTQFGKPVTLSCSQTLNHNVMYWYQQKSSQAPKLLFHYYDKDFNNEADTPDNFQSRRPNTSFCFLDIRSPGLGDTAMYLCATSRDHFLAGRTDTQYFGPGTRLTVL.

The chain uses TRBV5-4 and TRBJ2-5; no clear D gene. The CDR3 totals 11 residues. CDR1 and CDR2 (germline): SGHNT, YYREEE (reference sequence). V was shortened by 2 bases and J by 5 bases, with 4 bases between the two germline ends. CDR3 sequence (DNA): TGTGCCAGCAGCTTACGGGAGACCCAGTACTTC. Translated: CASSLRETQYF. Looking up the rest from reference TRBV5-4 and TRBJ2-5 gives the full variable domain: ETGVTQSPTHLIKTRGQQVTLRCSSQSGHNTVSWYQQALGQGPQFIFQYYREEENGRGNFPPRFSGLQFPNYSSELNVNALELDDSALYLCASSLRETQYFGPGTRLLVL.

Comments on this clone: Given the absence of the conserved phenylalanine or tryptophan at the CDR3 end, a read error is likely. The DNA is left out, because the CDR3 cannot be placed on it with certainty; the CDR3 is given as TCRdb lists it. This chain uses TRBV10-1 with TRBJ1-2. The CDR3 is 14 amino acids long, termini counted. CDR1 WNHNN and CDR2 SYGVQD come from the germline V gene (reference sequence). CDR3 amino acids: CASSEGGAGPYRLT.

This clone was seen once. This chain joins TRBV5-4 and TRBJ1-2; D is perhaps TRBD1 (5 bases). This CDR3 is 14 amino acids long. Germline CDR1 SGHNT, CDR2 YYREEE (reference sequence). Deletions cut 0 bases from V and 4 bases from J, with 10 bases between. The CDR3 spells CASSLDRRGYGYTF. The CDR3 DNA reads TGTGCCAGCAGCTTGGACAGGCGCGGCTATGGCTACACCTTC.

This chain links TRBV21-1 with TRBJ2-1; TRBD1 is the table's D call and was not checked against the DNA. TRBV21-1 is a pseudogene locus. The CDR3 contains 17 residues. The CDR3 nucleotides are TGTGCCAGCAGCAACGCATCCAGGGGGAGCACCTACAATGAGCAGTTCTTC. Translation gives CASSNASRGSTYNEQFF.

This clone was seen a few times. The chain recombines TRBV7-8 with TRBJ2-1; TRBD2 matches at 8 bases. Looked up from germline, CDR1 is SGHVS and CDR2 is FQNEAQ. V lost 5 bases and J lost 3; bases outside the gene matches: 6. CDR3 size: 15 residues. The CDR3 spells CASSLSGTVYNEQFF. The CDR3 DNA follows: TGTGCCAGCAGCCTTAGCGGGACGGTCTACAATGAGCAGTTCTTC. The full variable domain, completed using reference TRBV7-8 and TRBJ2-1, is GAGVSQSPRYKVAKRGQDVALRCDPISGHVSLFWYQQALGQGPEFLTYFQNEAQLDKSGLPSDRFFAERPEGSVSTLKIQRTQQEDSAVYLCASSLSGTVYNEQFFGPGTRLTVL.

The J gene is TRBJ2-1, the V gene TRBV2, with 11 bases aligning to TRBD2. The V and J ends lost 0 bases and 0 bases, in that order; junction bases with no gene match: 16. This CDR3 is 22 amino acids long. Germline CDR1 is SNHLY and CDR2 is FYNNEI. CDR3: CASSEAWRLAGGTPSSYNEQFF. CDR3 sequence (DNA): TGTGCCAGCAGTGAAGCGTGGCGTCTAGCGGGAGGCACCCCCAGCTCCTACAATGAGCAGTTCTTC.

The DNA of the CDR3 is TGCAGTGCTAGTACACGCAGGTCGAACACCGGGGAGCTGTTTTTT. Translated, it gives CSASTRRSNTGELFF. The chain joins TRBV20-1 to TRBJ2-2; no clear D gene. This CDR3 spans 15 amino acids. Germline CDR1 reads DFQATT; CDR2 reads SNEGSKA (reference sequence). Between the trimmed V and J ends, which lost 3 bases and 0 bases, there was a span of 11 bases.

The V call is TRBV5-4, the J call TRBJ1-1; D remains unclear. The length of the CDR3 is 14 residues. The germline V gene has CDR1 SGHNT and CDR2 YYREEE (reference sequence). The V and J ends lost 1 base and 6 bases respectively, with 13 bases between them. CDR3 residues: CASSLLAGRAEAFF. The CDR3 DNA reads TGTGCCAGCAGCTTGTTGGCCGGGCGGGCTGAAGCTTTCTTT.

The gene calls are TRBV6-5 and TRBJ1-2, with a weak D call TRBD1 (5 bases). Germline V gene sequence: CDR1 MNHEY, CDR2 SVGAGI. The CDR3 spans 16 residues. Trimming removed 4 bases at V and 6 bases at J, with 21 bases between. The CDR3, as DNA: TGTGCCAGCAGTTTCGGAGTGGGGGGGGTTCTCCATGGCTACACCTTC. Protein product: CASSFGVGGVLHGYTF.

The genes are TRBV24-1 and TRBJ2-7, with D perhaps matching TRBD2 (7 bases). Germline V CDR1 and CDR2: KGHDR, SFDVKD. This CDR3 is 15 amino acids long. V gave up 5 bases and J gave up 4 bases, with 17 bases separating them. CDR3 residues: CATSGSGGADYEQYF. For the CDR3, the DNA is TGTGCCACCAGTGGCAGTGGGGGGGCTGATTACGAGCAGTACTTC.

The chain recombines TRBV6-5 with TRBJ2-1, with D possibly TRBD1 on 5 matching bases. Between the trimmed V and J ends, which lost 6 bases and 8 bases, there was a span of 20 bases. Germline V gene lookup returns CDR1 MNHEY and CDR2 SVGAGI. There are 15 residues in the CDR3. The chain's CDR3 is CASRRDSLRWDEQFF. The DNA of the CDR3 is TGTGCCAGCAGGAGAGACAGCTTGAGATGGGATGAGCAGTTCTTC.

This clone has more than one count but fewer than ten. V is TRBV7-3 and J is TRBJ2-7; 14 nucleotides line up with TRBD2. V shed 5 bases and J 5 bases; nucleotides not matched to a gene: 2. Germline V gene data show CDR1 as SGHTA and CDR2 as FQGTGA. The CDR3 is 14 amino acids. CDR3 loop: CASSPGLAGDEQYF. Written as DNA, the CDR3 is TGTGCCAGCAGCCCGGGACTAGCGGGAGACGAGCAGTACTTC.

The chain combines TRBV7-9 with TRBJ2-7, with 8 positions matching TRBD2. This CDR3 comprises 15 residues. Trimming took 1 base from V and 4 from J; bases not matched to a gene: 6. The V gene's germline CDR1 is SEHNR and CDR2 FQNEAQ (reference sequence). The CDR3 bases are TGTGCCAGCAGCTTAGGGGGGACTAGGGGGTACGAGCAGTACTTC. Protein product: CASSLGGTRGYEQYF.

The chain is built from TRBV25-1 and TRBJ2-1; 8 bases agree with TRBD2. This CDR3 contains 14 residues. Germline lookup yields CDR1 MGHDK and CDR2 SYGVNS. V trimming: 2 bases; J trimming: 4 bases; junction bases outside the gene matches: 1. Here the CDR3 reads CASSETSGYNEQFF. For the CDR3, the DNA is TGTGCCAGCAGTGAAACTAGCGGATACAATGAGCAGTTCTTC.

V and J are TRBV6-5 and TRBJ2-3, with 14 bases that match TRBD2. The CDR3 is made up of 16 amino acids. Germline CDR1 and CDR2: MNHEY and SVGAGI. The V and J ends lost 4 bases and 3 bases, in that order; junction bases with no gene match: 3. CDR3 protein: CASSSGLAGDTDTQYF. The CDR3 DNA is TGTGCCAGCAGTTCGGGACTAGCGGGAGATACAGATACGCAGTATTTT.

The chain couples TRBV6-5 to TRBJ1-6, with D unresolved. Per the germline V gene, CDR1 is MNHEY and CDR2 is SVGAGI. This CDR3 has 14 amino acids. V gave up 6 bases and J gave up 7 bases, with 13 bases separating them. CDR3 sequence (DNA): TGTGCCAGCAGCTACGGGGAGATCAATTCACCCCTCCACTTT. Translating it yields CASSYGEINSPLHF.

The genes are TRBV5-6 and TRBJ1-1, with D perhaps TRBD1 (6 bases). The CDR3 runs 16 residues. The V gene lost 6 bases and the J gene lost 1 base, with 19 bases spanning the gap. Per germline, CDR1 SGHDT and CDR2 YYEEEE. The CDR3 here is CASMGGTRRPNTEAFF. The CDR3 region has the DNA TGTGCCAGCATGGGGGGGACACGCCGTCCGAACACTGAAGCTTTCTTT.

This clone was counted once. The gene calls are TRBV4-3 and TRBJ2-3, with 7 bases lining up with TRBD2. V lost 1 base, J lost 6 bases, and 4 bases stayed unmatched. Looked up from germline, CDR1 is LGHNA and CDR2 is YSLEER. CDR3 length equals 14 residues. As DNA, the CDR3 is TGCGCCAGCAGCCAAGTGGGGGGAGGGGATACGCAGTATTTT. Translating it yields CASSQVGGGDTQYF.

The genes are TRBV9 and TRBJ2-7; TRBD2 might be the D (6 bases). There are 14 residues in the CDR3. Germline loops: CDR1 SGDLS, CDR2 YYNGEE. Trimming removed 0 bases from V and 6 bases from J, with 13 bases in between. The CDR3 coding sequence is TGTGCCAGCAGCGTAGAGGCCGGGAGAGGCGAGCAGTACTTC. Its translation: CASSVEAGRGEQYF.